This T cell receptor (beta chain) was observed in a study of blood T cell repertoires in COVID-19. The overall study: The study drew acute and convalescent COVID-19 samples from the United States, Italy and Spain.

Method: immunoSEQ multiplex PCR; TCRdb's copy keeps in-frame clones and lacks some. This table has over 100,000 clones, about 79% appearing once. V lost 4 bases, J lost 10 bases, and 14 bases lay in between. Germline CDR1 is KGHSH and CDR2 is LQKENI. The CDR3 runs to 14 residues. This clone has just a few counts. The TCR comes from a woman aged 80 or older with acute or convalescent COVID-19. The sequencing input was peripheral blood. The chain carries TRBV18 and TRBJ1-6; the D gene is possibly TRBD1 (6 bases). This CDR3 reads CASSREQGESPLHF. The CDR3 bases are TGTGCCAGCTCACGTGAACAGGGTGAATCACCCCTCCACTTT.